This T cell receptor (beta chain) was found in a study of human T cells and chemical hapten exposure. Study results and caveats: Once DPC sensitization occurred, TCRs above 1 in 1000 frequency showed no change.

Trimming took 2 bases from V and 8 from J, leaving 15 bases between them. CDR3 size: 14 residues. In germline, CDR1 is MNHEY, CDR2 SVGAGI. MiXCR, run by TCRdb on the RACE reads, gives a single entry per CDR3 protein. The sample includes roughly 380,000 distinct CDR3 sequences, roughly 4.8% of them seen just once. This clonotype has ten or more counts. Its antigen is unidentified. Time point in this sample: patch test 1, 2 weeks after DPC sensitization. Sample treatment: therapeutic diphenylcyclopropenone sensitization with weekly scalp DPC. The gene calls are TRBV6-5 and TRBJ1-2; tentatively, D is TRBD1 (6 bases). The source material was whole blood, sampled in connection with sensitization to the hapten diphenylcyclopropenone (DPC). This receptor was identified in a woman between 50 and 59 years old with alopecia areata. Some clones in this sample may be carry-over from other donors' samples. CDR3 loop: CASSYLQGSGGYTF. The CDR3 DNA sequence: TGTGCCAGCAGTTACCTCCAGGGGTCTGGCGGCTACACCTTC.